Listed below are T cell receptor beta chains from one sample, sequenced in a study of blood T cells in healthy people across ages. TCRdb processed the 5' RACE reads anew with MiXCR; each CDR3 protein has one entry. This table has about 1.4 million distinct CDR3 sequences, approximately 63% appearing once. Sequencing was carried out using blood. Receptors originate from a young man in good health. Each CDR3 is given with its conserved first and last residue. The D gene is left open where the match is weak. Size tells how often a clone was seen (once, few, many) or the class of an expanded clone, and some rows leave it out.

>TRBV6-5|TRBJ2-1|-|-
TGTGCCAGCAGTTCCAATAGGGGGGCCTTGTCCAATGAGCAGTTCTTC
CASSSNRGALSNEQFF
>TRBV18|TRBJ2-5|TRBD2|-
TGTGCCAGCTCACCAATCGGTAGGACTAGCGGGGGCCAAGAGACCCAGTACTTC
CASSPIGRTSGGQETQYF
>TRBV27|TRBJ1-2|-|-
TGTGCCAGCAGTTTGCAGGGCGATGCTTTCTATGGCTACACCTTC
CASSLQGDAFYGYTF
>TRBV6-6|TRBJ2-7|TRBD2|-
TGTGCCAGCCTAGCGGGAAACTACGAGCAGTACTTC
CASLAGNYEQYF
>TRBV29-1|TRBJ2-7|-|few
TGCAGCGTTTCTGGACGGGCGACCCCCTACGAGCAGTACTTC
CSVSGRATPYEQYF
>TRBV5-1|TRBJ2-3|TRBD2|-
TGCGCCAGCAGCGCCACTAGCGGAGAAGCTACGCAGTATTTT
CASSATSGEATQYF
>TRBV7-2|TRBJ1-2|-|-
TGTGCCAGCAGCTCCCCCTTAATCGGTCGGGGCTACACCTTC
CASSSPLIGRGYTF
>TRBV7-6|TRBJ2-3|TRBD2|-
TGTGCCAGCAGCCAGACTAGCGGTCGTGCAGATACGCAGTATTTT
CASSQTSGRADTQYF
>TRBV14|TRBJ2-1|TRBD1|-
TGTGCCAGCAGCCTACCGGGACAGGGTCACAATGAGCAGTTCTTC
CASSLPGQGHNEQFF
>TRBV7-2|TRBJ2-1|-|-
TGTGCCAGCATGGGACTTACCTACAATGAGCAGTTCTTC
CASMGLTYNEQFF
>TRBV10-3|TRBJ2-2|-|few
TGTGCCATCAGTGAACAGGTTTCGAACACCGGGGAGCTGTTTTTT
CAISEQVSNTGELFF
>TRBV12-3/TRBV12-4|TRBJ2-1|TRBD1|few
TGTGCCAGCAGTCCTAGGGACAGGGTTTACAATGAGCAGTTCTTC
CASSPRDRVYNEQFF
>TRBV4-2|TRBJ2-4|TRBD1|few
TGTGCCAGCAGCCAAACAGAGGTACAGGGGATATCGTTGGAGCAGTACTTC
CASSQTEVQGISLEQYF
>TRBV4-2|TRBJ1-5|TRBD1|-
TGTGCCAGCAGCCAAGGACCCGGGACAGGGGGTAATCAGCCCCAGCATTTT
CASSQGPGTGGNQPQHF
>TRBV4-2|TRBJ2-1|TRBD2|few
TGTGCCAGCAGCCAAGACATAGCGGGGGGGCTTCGTGAGCAGTTCTTC
CASSQDIAGGLREQFF
>TRBV4-3|TRBJ2-7|-|once
TGCGCCAGCAGCCAAGGGACAATTGCCTACGAGCAGTACTTC
CASSQGTIAYEQYF
>TRBV4-1|TRBJ2-3|-|-
TGCGCCAGCAGCCCCCCGGACTACACAGATACGCAGTATTTT
CASSPPDYTDTQYF
>TRBV13|TRBJ2-3|-|-
TGTGCCAGCAGCGACATAGCGGGCACAGATACGCAGTATTTT
CASSDIAGTDTQYF
>TRBV21-1|TRBJ2-4|-|-
TGTGCCAGCAGACGTAAAGGGGGAGGGGCCAAAAACATTCAGTACTTC
CASRRKGGGAKNIQYF
>TRBV2|TRBJ2-7|-|few
TGTGCCAGCAGTGAGGATCGGGGTTCCCACGAGCAGTACTTC
CASSEDRGSHEQYF
>TRBV20-1|TRBJ1-6|-|-
TGCAGTGCCACCGATACATCGGGGAATTCACCCCTCCACTTT
CSATDTSGNSPLHF
>TRBV5-1|TRBJ2-3|-|-
TGCGCCAGCAGCTTGGATGGCGGAGGCCAGACGGATACGCAGTATTTT
CASSLDGGGQTDTQYF
>TRBV12-3/TRBV12-4|TRBJ2-3|-|-
TGTGCCAGCGGGGCCCCTCACTCGCAGTATTTT
CASGAPHSQYF
>TRBV28|TRBJ1-6|TRBD1|-
TGTGCCAGCAGTTCCAGGACAGGGCTGGATAATTCACCCCTCCACTTT
CASSSRTGLDNSPLHF
>TRBV27|TRBJ2-7|TRBD1|few
TGTGCCAGCAGAGCCGGGACAGACACCTACGAGCAGTACTTC
CASRAGTDTYEQYF
>TRBV25-1|TRBJ2-7|TRBD2|-
TGTGCCAGCACCGAGGTCGGGGGGTCCTACGAGCAGTACTTC
CASTEVGGSYEQYF
>TRBV7-9|TRBJ2-1|-|few
TGTGCCAGCAGCTTAGTTCAGTGGAATGAGCAGTTCTTC
CASSLVQWNEQFF
>TRBV18|TRBJ2-1|TRBD2|-
TGTGCCAGCTCACCAAGCGGGAGGGCCGGGTATGAGCAGTTCTTC
CASSPSGRAGYEQFF
>TRBV7-9|TRBJ2-6|-|-
TGTGCCAGCAGCCATCATCCACTGAGCTCTGGGGCCAACGTCCTGACTTTC
CASSHHPLSSGANVLTF
>TRBV6-2/TRBV6-3|TRBJ1-2|-|once
TGTGTCAGCAGTTTTCGTGAAAACTATGGCTACACCTTC
CVSSFRENYGYTF
>TRBV25-1|TRBJ2-7|TRBD2|-
TGTGCCAGCAGTGTATGGGTTGGGGCTAGCGGACTACCCTACGAGCAGTACTTC
CASSVWVGASGLPYEQYF
>TRBV4-1|TRBJ2-7|-|-
TGCGCCAGCAGCCAATTTCAGGGGACTGGTGACTACGAGCAGTACTTC
CASSQFQGTGDYEQYF
>TRBV7-9|TRBJ2-7|TRBD1|few
TGTGCCAGCAGCGAAGGACAGGGGCACGAGCAGTACTTC
CASSEGQGHEQYF
>TRBV5-5|TRBJ2-1|TRBD2|-
TGTGCCAGCAGCTCGGCGGGGGAGTCCTACAATGAGCAGTTCTTC
CASSSAGESYNEQFF
>TRBV12-3/TRBV12-4|TRBJ2-3|TRBD2|-
TGTGCCAGCAGTCCAAAGGGACTAGCGGGGAACACAGATACGCAGTATTTT
CASSPKGLAGNTDTQYF
>TRBV20-1|TRBJ2-3|-|-
TGCAGTGCTACGGGGGGAGGGGGCTTCACAGATACGCAGTATTTT
CSATGGGGFTDTQYF
>TRBV6-6|TRBJ1-1|-|few
TGTGCCAGCAGGAACGAAGGGGGTAACACTGAAGCTTTCTTT
CASRNEGGNTEAFF
>TRBV12-3/TRBV12-4|TRBJ2-1|-|few
TGTGCCAGCTGTAGGGACACCCTCAATGAGCAGTTCTTC
CASCRDTLNEQFF
>TRBV20-1|TRBJ1-5|-|-
TGCAGTGCCGAGAATAGCAATCAGCCCCAGCATTTT
CSAENSNQPQHF
>TRBV9|TRBJ2-5|-|-
TGTGCCAGCAGCGTAGAACTGGGTCAAGAGACCCAGTACTTC
CASSVELGQETQYF
>TRBV2|TRBJ2-1|TRBD2|-
TGTGCCAGCGGGGAGGGAGAGACATACAATGAGCAGTTCTTC
CASGEGETYNEQFF
>TRBV9|TRBJ1-2|-|once
TGTGCCAGCAGCCCGGGGAAGGACTATGGCTACACCTTC
CASSPGKDYGYTF
>TRBV6-5|TRBJ2-7|-|few
TGTGCCAGCAGAGATCCCAACGAGCAGTACTTC
CASRDPNEQYF
>TRBV4-1|TRBJ2-3|-|-
TGCGCCAGCAGCCAAGAGGGGAGCGGCGGTACGCAGTATTTT
CASSQEGSGGTQYF
>TRBV19|TRBJ1-4|-|-
TGTGCCTCTTCCCGGGACTACCCTGGAGGGAATGAAAAACTGTTTTTT
CASSRDYPGGNEKLFF
>TRBV27|TRBJ1-2|-|-
TGTGCCAGCAGTCTAACTGTGGTAGGGTGTGGCTACACCTTC
CASSLTVVGCGYTF
>TRBV5-1|TRBJ2-1|TRBD1|-
TGCGCCAGCACGACAGGGGGCGCAGCCAATGAGCAGTTCTTC
CASTTGGAANEQFF
>TRBV29-1|TRBJ2-7|-|-
TGCAGCGTTGGAGCAACTCCCCCCCCCTACGAGCAGTACTTC
CSVGATPPPYEQYF
>TRBV29-1|TRBJ1-1|-|few
TGCAGCGTTGAACGGCAGGGAGGTCCCCTGGACACTGAAGCTTTCTTT
CSVERQGGPLDTEAFF
>TRBV28|TRBJ2-1|TRBD1|-
TGTGCCAGCAGTTTAACCCCAGGGGGCGAGCAGTTCTTC
CASSLTPGGEQFF
>TRBV2|TRBJ2-6|-|-
TGTGCCAGCAGTGAAACGGGGACAAAAAGCTCTGGGGCCAACGTCCTGACTTTC
CASSETGTKSSGANVLTF
>TRBV11-2|TRBJ1-6|-|-
TGTGCCAGCAGCACCCTAGGGGTTACGACCTATAATTCACCCCTCCACTTT
CASSTLGVTTYNSPLHF